Listed here are 11 T cell receptor beta chains from one sample, sequenced in a study of neurological immune-mediated disorders. MiXCR was run by TCRdb on the 5' RACE reads, yielding one entry per CDR3 protein. Of more than 45,000 distinct CDR3 sequences listed, about an eighth were seen once; the top ten hold approximately 2%. Sequenced material: PBMCs. The origin of the receptors is a man aged 55 to 69 in good health.

This clonotype was counted ten times or more. The chain couples TRBV5-1 to TRBJ2-5, with a possible D match to TRBD2 (6 bases). With 2 bases removed from V and 1 base from J, the gap between germline ends came to 12 bases. Germline values: CDR1 SGHRS, CDR2 YFSETQ. This CDR3 contains 15 residues. The CDR3 here is CASSFQGAGQETQYF. The CDR3 region has the DNA TGCGCCAGCAGCTTCCAGGGAGCGGGCCAAGAGACCCAGTACTTC.

This clonotype has a count of ten or more. The rearrangement uses TRBV6-6 and TRBJ2-1; weak D call: TRBD2 (6 bases). V was trimmed by 6 bases and J by 12 bases, leaving 12 bases between them. CDR1 and CDR2 (germline): MNHNY, SVGAGI (reference sequence). CDR3 size: 11 residues. CDR3 loop: CASRGEVGQFF. The CDR3 nucleotides read TGTGCCAGCAGGGGGGAGGTTGGGCAGTTCTTC.

This clonotype was recorded many times. The V gene is TRBV12-3 or TRBV12-4, the J gene TRBJ2-1, with a possible D match to TRBD2 (5 bases). Trimming cost V 8 bases and J 8 bases, with 10 bases left between them. CDR3 length: 11 residues. The CDR3 DNA sequence: TGTGCCAGCGGAACTAGGCATGAGCAGTTCTTC. Protein product: CASGTRHEQFF.

This clonotype was seen many times. The chain employs TRBV7-2 and TRBJ1-2, with D unclear. This CDR3 contains 13 residues. Germline V gene data show CDR1 as SGHTA and CDR2 as FQGNSA. V was shortened by 1 base and J by 4 bases, with 7 bases between the two germline ends. Written as DNA, the CDR3 is TGTGCCAGCAGCTTAGAGATCAGCTATGGCTACACCTTC. Amino acids: CASSLEISYGYTF.

This clonotype was detected many times. The rearrangement joins TRBV7-9 to TRBJ1-4, with no clear D. Trimming pared 2 bases from V and 6 bases from J, leaving 16 bases between. This CDR3 contains 16 residues. Germline loops: CDR1 SEHNR, CDR2 FQNEAQ (reference sequence). CDR3 region: CASSLRLRADDEKLFF. The DNA of the CDR3 is TGTGCCAGCAGCTTACGGCTAAGGGCTGATGATGAAAAACTGTTTTTT. Variable domain in full (rest from reference TRBV7-9 and TRBJ1-4): DTGVSQNPRHKITKRGQNVTFRCDPISEHNRLYWYRQTLGQGPEFLTYFQNEAQLEKSRLLSDRFSAERPKGSFSTLEIQRTEQGDSAMYLCASSLRLRADDEKLFFGSGTQLSVL.

About this clonotype: Germline is not matched at one junction end, which may reflect a read error. J is TRBJ1-5 and V is TRBV18; a weak D match, TRBD1 (6 bases). The CDR3 runs to 14 residues. Germline values: CDR1 KGHSH, CDR2 LQKENI. CDR3 sequence: CASSPRDTPGAQHF. CDR3 in DNA: TGTGCCAGCTCACCACGGGACACCCCGGGGGCCCAACATTTT. The entire variable domain, with the rest obtained from reference TRBV18 and TRBJ1-5, is as follows: NAGVMQNPRHLVRRRGQEARLRCSPMKGHSHVYWYRQLPEEGLKFMVYLQKENIIDESGMPKERFSAEFPKEGPSILRIQQVVRGDSAAYFCASSPRDTPGAQHFGDGTRLSIL.

This clonotype was recorded many times. This chain joins TRBV12-3 or TRBV12-4 and TRBJ2-4, with a possible D match to TRBD1 (5 bases). This CDR3 spans 14 amino acids. Trimming cost V 5 bases and J 8 bases, with 16 bases left between them. The CDR3 loop reads CASSPLVSRDIQYF. In nucleotides, the CDR3 is TGTGCCAGCAGTCCTCTAGTGAGCAGGGACATTCAGTACTTC.

In its sample, this clonotype was seen many times. The V call is TRBV5-5, the J call TRBJ1-3, with a tentative D call TRBD1 (5 bases). Per germline, CDR1 SGHKS and CDR2 YYEKEE (reference sequence). The CDR3 is 15 amino acids. Between the trimmed V and J ends, which lost 4 bases and 1 base, there was a span of 12 bases. CDR3 amino acids: CASSLQDDSGNTIYF. CDR3 bases: TGTGCCAGCAGCCTACAGGACGATTCTGGAAACACCATATATTTT.

This clonotype has a count of ten or more. This sequence joins TRBV6-6 and TRBJ2-2; 14 nucleotides match TRBD2. This CDR3 has 18 residues. CDR1 MNHNY and CDR2 SVGAGI come from the germline V gene (reference sequence). The V and J ends lost 0 bases and 0 bases, in that order; junction bases with no gene match: 0. The CDR3 protein is CASSYSGLAGANTGELFF. The DNA of the CDR3 is TGTGCCAGCAGTTACTCGGGACTAGCGGGGGCGAACACCGGGGAGCTGTTTTTT.

The chain joins TRBV2 to TRBJ1-1; D gene ambiguous. The V end was cut by 4 bases, the J end by 4 bases, with 13 bases between. CDR1 is SNHLY, CDR2 FYNNEI, per germline. The CDR3 is 14 residues long. Here the CDR3 reads CASSGTVIVTEAFF. CDR3 nucleotides: TGTGCCAGCAGTGGGACCGTGATAGTCACTGAAGCTTTCTTT.

This clonotype was observed many times. The chain combines TRBV6-5 with TRBJ2-2, with D perhaps matching TRBD2 (7 bases). CDR1 is MNHEY, CDR2 SVGAGI, per germline. V shed 2 bases and J shed 5 bases, with 21 bases lying between them. The CDR3 is 18 residues long. The CDR3 region is CASSYPRGGGVITGELFF. CDR3 bases: TGTGCCAGCAGTTACCCCAGAGGGGGGGGTGTGATAACCGGGGAGCTGTTTTTT.